This T cell receptor beta chain was observed in a study of CD8+CD57+ T cells in acquired aplastic anemia. Across the study: The DNA of sorted CD4+ and CD8+ cells averaged around 3.2 ug.

Germline V gene sequence: CDR1 LNHNV, CDR2 YYDKDF (reference sequence). The V segment lost 3 bases and the J segment 2 bases; nucleotides outside the gene matches: 1. CDR3 size: 15 residues. The template for TCR beta VDJ and CDR3 sequence profiling was genomic DNA. TCRdb re-derived calls from the reads in MiXCR, one entry per CDR3 protein. Of 130,000 or so distinct CDR3 sequences listed, about 40% are singletons. CD8+CD57+ cell expansion had been shown by flow cytometry in patients chosen for sequencing. Severe acquired aplastic anemia was the diagnosis recorded for all patients. This sequence joins TRBV15 and TRBJ2-7; 13 bases match TRBD2. The sequencing sample was made of sorted CD4+, CD8+, or CD8+CD57+ T cells (not recorded which) from PBMCs. The sequence was obtained from a human donor with aplastic anemia. DNA for the CDR3: TGTGCCACCAGCAGGGGACTAGCGGGGACCTACGAGCAGTACTTC. The encoded protein is CATSRGLAGTYEQYF.